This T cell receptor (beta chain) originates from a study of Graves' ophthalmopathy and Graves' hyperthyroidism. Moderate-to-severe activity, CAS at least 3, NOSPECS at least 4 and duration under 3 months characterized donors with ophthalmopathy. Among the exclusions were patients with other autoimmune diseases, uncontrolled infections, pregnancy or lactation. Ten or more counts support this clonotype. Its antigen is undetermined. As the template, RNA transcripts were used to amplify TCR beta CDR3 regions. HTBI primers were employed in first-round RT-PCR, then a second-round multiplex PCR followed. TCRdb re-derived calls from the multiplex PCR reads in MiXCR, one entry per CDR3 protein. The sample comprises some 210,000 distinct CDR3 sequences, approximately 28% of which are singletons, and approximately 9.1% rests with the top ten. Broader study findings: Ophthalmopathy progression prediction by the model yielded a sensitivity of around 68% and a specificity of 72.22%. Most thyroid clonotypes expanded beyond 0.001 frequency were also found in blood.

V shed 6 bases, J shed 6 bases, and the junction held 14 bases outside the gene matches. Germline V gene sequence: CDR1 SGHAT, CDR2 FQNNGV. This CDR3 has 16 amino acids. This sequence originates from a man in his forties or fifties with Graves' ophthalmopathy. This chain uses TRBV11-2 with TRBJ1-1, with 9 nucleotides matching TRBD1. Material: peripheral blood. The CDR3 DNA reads TGTGCCAGCAGACTCTTCTCCGGACAGGGGTTTGCTGAAGCTTTCTTT. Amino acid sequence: CASRLFSGQGFAEAFF.